This passage covers 24 T cell receptor beta chains from one sample sequenced in a study of blood T cell repertoires in COVID-19. Sequenced by immunoSEQ multiplex PCR; TCRdb stores in-frame clones only, minus some. The data contain 400,000 to 450,000 clones, over 85% of them seen just once; the ten biggest clones take up roughly 0.87%. Sequenced: peripheral blood. These receptors were obtained from a man aged 18 to 29 with COVID-19, enrolled during active disease.

The rearrangement uses TRBV19 and TRBJ1-2; 7 nucleotides agree with TRBD1. Trimming cost V 4 bases and J 4 bases; bases outside gene matches: 6. Germline values: CDR1 LNHDA, CDR2 SQIVND (reference sequence). The CDR3 covers 14 residues. The CDR3 DNA follows: TGTGCCAGTAGTAACCGGACAGGCTTCTATGGCTACACCTTC. Amino acid sequence: CASSNRTGFYGYTF. Full variable domain (missing parts from reference TRBV19 and TRBJ1-2): DGGITQSPKYLFRKEGQNVTLSCEQNLNHDAMYWYRQDPGQGLRLIYYSQIVNDFQKGDIAEGYSVSREKKESFPLTVTSAQKNPTAFYLCASSNRTGFYGYTFGSGTRLTVV.

The CDR3 region is CASRKAGFIDTQYF. CDR3 nucleotide sequence: TGCGCCAGCAGGAAAGCGGGGTTTATAGATACGCAGTATTTT. The V call is TRBV5-1, the J call TRBJ2-3; 7 nucleotides match TRBD2. The CDR3 loop spans 14 amino acids. V lost 5 bases, J lost 5 bases, and 8 bases stayed unmatched. Germline-derived CDR1 and CDR2 are SGHRS and YFSETQ.

The chain is built from TRBV7-9 and TRBJ2-7; 9 bases agree with TRBD2. V was pared by 4 bases and J by 5 bases, with 6 bases of the junction left unmatched. Germline loops: CDR1 SEHNR, CDR2 FQNEAQ (reference sequence). This CDR3 comprises 14 residues. The CDR3 DNA reads TGTGCCAGCAGCTCTCTAGCGGGAAAGGACGAGCAGTACTTC. Translated, it gives CASSSLAGKDEQYF.

Of note for this clone: Other DNA sequences in this specimen translate into the identical CDR3. The V and J genes are TRBV27 and TRBJ1-2, with 7 bases fitting TRBD1. Germline-derived CDR1 and CDR2 are MNHEY and SMNVEV (reference sequence). With V trimmed by 3 bases and J by 2 bases, 3 bases remained unmatched. The CDR3 totals 14 residues. CDR3 sequence: CASSLKGGNYGYTF. DNA of the CDR3: TGTGCCAGCAGTTTGAAAGGGGGCAACTATGGCTACACCTTC.

This clone occurred once. The chain uses TRBV19 and TRBJ2-1; 12 bases are shared with TRBD2. Trimming took 6 bases from V and 7 from J; bases not matched to a gene: 7. Germline V gene sequence: CDR1 LNHDA, CDR2 SQIVND (reference sequence). The CDR3 is 15 residues long. The CDR3 spells CASSATSGRSNEQFF. CDR3 nucleotides: TGTGCCAGTAGCGCTACTAGCGGGAGGTCGAATGAGCAGTTCTTC.

This chain joins TRBV27 and TRBJ2-2, with D possibly TRBD1 on 6 matching bases. The CDR3 extends over 15 amino acids. V shed 5 bases and J shed 1 base, with 11 bases lying between them. Germline assignment: CDR1 MNHEY and CDR2 SMNVEV (reference sequence). The CDR3 protein is CASSGTRQNTGELFF. The CDR3 DNA reads as TGTGCCAGCAGTGGGACACGTCAGAACACCGGGGAGCTGTTTTTT.

The V gene is TRBV4-2, the J gene TRBJ1-5; D uncertain. CDR1 LGHNA and CDR2 YNFKEQ come from the germline V gene. This CDR3 has 14 residues. V shed 1 base and J shed 6 bases, with 10 bases lying between them. CDR3 sequence reads: CASSQAADIQPQHF. Here the CDR3 DNA reads TGTGCCAGCAGCCAAGCAGCTGACATTCAGCCCCAGCATTTT.

V gene TRBV6-5 combines with J gene TRBJ1-1; the match to TRBD1 covers 9 bases. Per the germline V gene, CDR1 is MNHEY and CDR2 is SVGAGI. J was trimmed by 4 bases and V by 0 bases; bases with no gene match: 3. This CDR3 has 15 residues. The CDR3 sequence: CASSYSDRGTTEAFF. DNA for the CDR3: TGTGCCAGCAGTTACTCGGACAGGGGCACCACTGAAGCTTTCTTT.

V and J are TRBV18 and TRBJ2-3, with D possibly matching TRBD2 (6 bases). The CDR3 runs to 16 residues. The V and J ends lost 0 bases and 4 bases respectively, with 14 bases between them. Germline V gene sequence: CDR1 KGHSH, CDR2 LQKENI. The DNA of the CDR3 is TGTGCCAGCTCACCACCCGCGGGGCTCGGGGCAGATACGCAGTATTTT. Amino acids: CASSPPAGLGADTQYF.

This chain connects TRBV7-2 to TRBJ2-5; D is possibly TRBD2 (6 bases). Germline assignment: CDR1 SGHTA and CDR2 FQGNSA. V was trimmed by 5 bases and J by 5 bases, leaving 15 bases between them. This CDR3 contains 14 residues. The CDR3 sequence: CASSLGTAGETQYF. The CDR3 DNA follows: TGTGCCAGCAGCCTAGGGACTGCCGGGGAGACCCAGTACTTC.

This clone has just one count. The rearrangement links TRBV7-9 to TRBJ1-2; TRBD1 matches 9 bases. The germline gives CDR1 SEHNR, CDR2 FQNEAQ (reference sequence). J lost 7 bases, V lost 5 bases, and 14 bases had no gene match. The CDR3 runs 16 residues. CDR3 bases: TGTGCCAGCAGCCCCTCCGGCGGGACAGGGTATGGTGGCTACACCTTC. Translating gives CASSPSGGTGYGGYTF.

The rearrangement uses TRBV3-1 (or the pseudogene TRBV3-2) and TRBJ1-4, with TRBD1 identical over 9 bases. CDR1 is LGHDT, CDR2 YNNKEL, per germline (reference sequence). The CDR3 spans 16 residues. Trimming removed 4 bases from V and 5 bases from J; junction bases left unmatched: 8. DNA for the CDR3: TGTGCCAGCAGCCGTCCCGGGACAGGGACCAATGAAAAACTGTTTTTT. Translating gives CASSRPGTGTNEKLFF.

The chain couples TRBV6-5 to TRBJ2-5; unclear D gene. In germline, CDR1 is MNHEY, CDR2 SVGAGI. Trimming stripped 6 bases from V and 1 base from J, with 9 bases between. The CDR3 covers 13 residues. CDR3 coding DNA: TGTGCCAGCAGAGGAGAGAGCCAAGAGACCCAGTACTTC. Amino acids: CASRGESQETQYF.

The chain links TRBV2 to TRBJ1-6; D gene unclear. There are 16 residues in the CDR3. With 3 bases removed from V and 5 bases from J, the gap between germline ends came to 14 bases. The germline CDR1 and CDR2 sequences are SNHLY and FYNNEI. CDR3 loop: CASSEEGGRNNSPLHF. The CDR3 DNA reads TGTGCCAGCAGTGAGGAGGGTGGACGGAATAATTCACCCCTCCACTTT.

V is TRBV11-2 and J is TRBJ2-2; possible D gene TRBD2, 6 bases. The CDR3 sequence is 17 residues long. Germline values: CDR1 SGHAT, CDR2 FQNNGV. V lost 5 bases and J 7 bases, leaving 23 bases between the germline ends. The CDR3, as DNA: TGTGCCAGCAGCCCCCGGGGAGTGGCTAGCGTAAACGGGGAGCTGTTTTTT. Translation gives CASSPRGVASVNGELFF.

This sequence joins TRBV5-1 and TRBJ2-7; TRBD1 agrees at 8 bases. The CDR3 has 13 residues. CDR1 is SGHRS, CDR2 YFSETQ, per germline. The V segment lost 4 bases and the J segment 3 bases; nucleotides outside the gene matches: 3. CDR3 coding DNA: TGCGCCAGCAGCCACGGACAGGGCTACGAGCAGTACTTC. The encoded protein is CASSHGQGYEQYF. The full variable domain, completed using reference TRBV5-1 and TRBJ2-7, is KAGVTQTPRYLIKTRGQQVTLSCSPISGHRSVSWYQQTPGQGLQFLFEYFSETQRNKGNFPGRFSGRQFSNSRSEMNVSTLELGDSALYLCASSHGQGYEQYFGPGTRLTVT.

V usage is TRBV5-1 and J usage is TRBJ2-3; perhaps TRBD2 as D (5 bases). V was pared by 4 bases and J by 2 bases, with 17 bases between. Germline assignment: CDR1 SGHRS and CDR2 YFSETQ. The CDR3 spans 16 residues. CDR3 bases: TGCGCCAGCAGCCGGGAAGGAGGAGTGGACACAGATACGCAGTATTTT. This codes for CASSREGGVDTDTQYF. Filled out from reference TRBV5-1 and TRBJ2-3, the complete variable domain reads KAGVTQTPRYLIKTRGQQVTLSCSPISGHRSVSWYQQTPGQGLQFLFEYFSETQRNKGNFPGRFSGRQFSNSRSEMNVSTLELGDSALYLCASSREGGVDTDTQYFGPGTRLTVL.

This sequence joins TRBV6-5 and TRBJ2-2, with a tentative D call TRBD2 (6 bases). V was pared by 6 bases and J by 8 bases, with 16 bases between. The CDR3 is 14 residues long. Germline assignment: CDR1 MNHEY and CDR2 SVGAGI. The chain's CDR3 is CASSPRLVSGELFF. CDR3 coding DNA: TGTGCCAGCAGCCCCCGACTAGTTTCTGGGGAGCTGTTTTTT.

The V call is TRBV6-5, the J call TRBJ1-1; D is possibly TRBD1 (6 bases). V lost 5 bases and J lost 8, with 18 bases in between. CDR1 MNHEY and CDR2 SVGAGI come from the germline V gene. The CDR3 runs 14 residues. The CDR3 region has the DNA TGTGCCAGCAGTCGAACATCCCCTACAGGGGAAGCTTTCTTT. Amino acids: CASSRTSPTGEAFF.

This clone has just one count. J is TRBJ1-1 and V is TRBV19; D is undetermined. The germline V and J ends were trimmed by 2 bases and 10 bases, with 14 bases remaining between them. Germline V CDR1 and CDR2: LNHDA, SQIVND (reference sequence). The CDR3 totals 13 residues. In DNA, the CDR3 is TGTGCCAGTAGTATAAGGTCAAGTCAGGCAGCTTTCTTT. Translation: CASSIRSSQAAFF.

The genes are TRBV6-5 and TRBJ2-7; D is unresolved. CDR1 is MNHEY, CDR2 SVGAGI, per germline. The CDR3 sequence is 14 residues long. V lost 0 bases and J lost 0, with 6 bases in between. In nucleotides, the CDR3 is TGTGCCAGCAGTTACTCAGCGCTCTCCTACGAGCAGTACTTC. Its protein is CASSYSALSYEQYF.

This sequence joins TRBV5-1 and TRBJ2-3; a possible D gene is TRBD1 (6 bases). CDR1 and CDR2 from the germline V gene are SGHRS and YFSETQ. The CDR3 is 17 residues long. Trimming left V 2 bases short and J 0 bases short, with 16 bases between. As DNA, the CDR3 is TGCGCCAGCAGCTTACTATCTAGGACAGATAGCACAGATACGCAGTATTTT. This encodes CASSLLSRTDSTDTQYF.

The V gene is TRBV5-6, the J gene TRBJ2-2; D remains unclear. The CDR3 has 15 residues. With 0 bases removed from V and 0 bases from J, the gap between germline ends came to 6 bases. Germline V gives CDR1 SGHDT, CDR2 YYEEEE. CDR3 bases: TGTGCCAGCAGCTTGGTCGGAGCGAACACCGGGGAGCTGTTTTTT. Amino acids: CASSLVGANTGELFF.

This clone was counted only a few times. The CDR3 DNA reads as TGTGCCAGCAAGGGAGTGGGCACAGATACGCAGTATTTT. Translated, it gives CASKGVGTDTQYF. The chain carries TRBV5-6 and TRBJ2-3; D perhaps matches TRBD2 (5 bases). The CDR3 length is 13 residues. V was clipped by 6 bases and J by 1 base, with 9 bases between them. Germline V gene lookup returns CDR1 SGHDT and CDR2 YYEEEE.